The 19 T cell receptor beta chains reported below all come from one sample, sequenced in a study of identical twins (dated by TCRdb to the mid-2010s). Library construction relied on 5' RACE. The listed sequencing device is Illumina HiSeq 2000. TCRdb took the public reads, trimmed them with fastp at Q25, ran MiXCR for clone calling and kept in-frame beta chains. CDR3 protein sequences are deduplicated, and each keeps its most common genes and DNA. This sample comprises about 690,000 distinct CDR3 sequences, 21% of them detected only once. The top ten hold 4.3% of the sample. These data are also associated with another study on T cells expressing NK-cell markers.

The sequenced material came from PBMCs. The receptor set was obtained from a woman aged 18 to 35 in good health.

This clonotype was detected ten times or more. The chain carries TRBV10-3 and TRBJ2-7; TRBD2 matches at 8 bases. Germline CDR1 ENHRY, CDR2 SYGVKD. The CDR3 runs to 13 residues. The trim removed 6 bases at V and 3 bases at J, leaving 4 bases unmatched. CDR3 in DNA: TGTGCCATCAGAGCGGGAGAAGTCTACGAGCAGTACTTC. It yields the protein CAIRAGEVYEQYF.

The J gene is TRBJ2-5, the V gene TRBV20-1, with D hard to call. V was clipped by 0 bases and J by 2 bases, with 13 bases between them. The germline V gene has CDR1 DFQATT and CDR2 SNEGSKA (reference sequence). The CDR3 runs 15 residues. CDR3: CSARDPSKFQETQYF. CDR3 nucleotide sequence: TGCAGTGCTAGAGATCCCTCTAAGTTTCAAGAGACCCAGTACTTC.

This clonotype came up a few times. The gene calls are TRBV9 and TRBJ2-2; 15 bases are a match to TRBD2. V shed 7 bases and J 1 base; nucleotides not matched to a gene: 2. Germline CDR1 reads SGDLS; CDR2 reads YYNGEE. The CDR3 totals 16 residues. DNA of the CDR3: TGTGCCAGCGGACTAGCGGGAGGGAGGAACACCGGGGAGCTGTTTTTT. Encoded protein: CASGLAGGRNTGELFF.

The V gene is TRBV7-9, the J gene TRBJ2-1; tentatively, D is TRBD1 or TRBD2 (6 bases each). The CDR3 is made up of 17 amino acids. The germline V gene has CDR1 SEHNR and CDR2 FQNEAQ (reference sequence). Trimming cost V 6 bases and J 6 bases, with 24 bases left between them. As DNA, the CDR3 is TGTGCCAGCAGTCCTAGGTCGGTCCGGGGGCTCGGCAATGAGCAGTTCTTC. Translation: CASSPRSVRGLGNEQFF.

The sample holds a few counts of this clonotype. This rearrangement joins TRBV29-1 to TRBJ1-1, with D possibly matching TRBD1 (5 bases). V gave up 2 bases and J gave up 9 bases, with 16 bases separating them. The CDR3 length is 13 residues. Germline V lookup: CDR1 SQVTM, CDR2 ANQGSEA. The CDR3 loop is CSVEPREFLKAFF. Here the CDR3 DNA reads TGCAGCGTTGAACCCAGGGAATTCCTAAAAGCTTTCTTT.

The chain combines TRBV20-1 with TRBJ2-2; 9 bases match TRBD1. There are 14 residues in the CDR3. V shed 6 bases and J 1 base; nucleotides not matched to a gene: 3. CDR1 is DFQATT and CDR2 is SNEGSKA in the germline V gene (reference sequence). The CDR3 protein is CSAEDRGNTGELFF. The CDR3, as DNA: TGCAGTGCCGAGGACAGGGGGAACACCGGGGAGCTGTTTTTT.

This chain joins TRBV9 and TRBJ1-1; D uncertain. V lost 1 base and J lost 3, with 7 bases in between. The CDR3 contains 13 residues. Germline-derived CDR1 and CDR2 are SGDLS and YYNGEE. CDR3 region: CASSVRRDTEAFF. CDR3 bases: TGTGCCAGCAGCGTAAGGAGGGACACTGAAGCTTTCTTT. The complete variable domain, with remaining parts taken from reference TRBV9 and TRBJ1-1, reads DSGVTQTPKHLITATGQRVTLRCSPRSGDLSVYWYQQSLDQGLQFLIQYYNGEERAKGNILERFSAQQFPDLHSELNLSSLELGDSALYFCASSVRRDTEAFFGQGTRLTVV.

V is TRBV5-1 and J is TRBJ1-2; no clear D. The germline V gene encodes CDR1 SGHRS and CDR2 YFSETQ. CDR3 size: 14 residues. Trimming took off 1 base at V and 0 bases at J, with 7 bases between the two ends. The CDR3 protein is CASSLSATNYGYTF. The CDR3 DNA sequence: TGCGCCAGCAGCTTGTCAGCGACTAACTATGGCTACACCTTC.

This chain uses TRBV20-1 with TRBJ2-7, with a possible D match to TRBD1 (5 bases). V was clipped by 1 base and J by 4 bases, with 14 bases between them. Germline V gene data show CDR1 as DFQATT and CDR2 as SNEGSKA (reference sequence). This CDR3 has 14 residues. The CDR3 nucleotides are TGCAGTGCTAGAGGCGGTACAGGAAGATACGAGCAGTACTTC. Translated, it gives CSARGGTGRYEQYF.

The gene calls are TRBV5-1 and TRBJ2-2; 9 positions match TRBD2. Germline CDR1 is SGHRS and CDR2 is YFSETQ. This CDR3 has 14 residues. Trimming removed 6 bases from V and 6 bases from J; junction bases left unmatched: 6. DNA of the CDR3: TGCGCCAGCAATCTAGCGGGATTTTCCGGGGAGCTGTTTTTT. Translating gives CASNLAGFSGELFF.

The chain joins TRBV20-1 to TRBJ1-6; D perhaps matches TRBD1 (6 bases). Deletions cut 0 bases from V and 7 bases from J, with 19 bases between. CDR1 is DFQATT, CDR2 SNEGSKA, per germline (reference sequence). There are 17 residues in the CDR3. The CDR3, as DNA: TGCAGTGCTAGAGATTTCGGGACACAAGGGTTCAATTCACCCCTCCACTTT. Translating gives CSARDFGTQGFNSPLHF.

This clonotype occurred many times. The chain links TRBV20-1 to TRBJ1-2; the match to TRBD1 covers 7 bases. Per the germline V gene, CDR1 is DFQATT and CDR2 is SNEGSKA (reference sequence). The CDR3 totals 13 residues. V was clipped by 5 bases and J by 8 bases; unmatched bases: 11. CDR3: CSAFVQGRGGYTF. The DNA for the CDR3 is TGCAGTGCTTTCGTACAGGGGAGAGGGGGCTACACCTTC.

The chain has TRBV20-1 and TRBJ2-5; 8 nucleotides align to TRBD1. The V and J ends lost 3 bases and 1 base, in that order; junction bases with no gene match: 7. Germline V CDR1 and CDR2: DFQATT, SNEGSKA (reference sequence). This CDR3 region has 15 residues. The CDR3 DNA reads as TGCAGTGCTAGCTACGGACAGGGACCCCAAGAGACCCAGTACTTC. This gives the protein CSASYGQGPQETQYF.

Ten or more counts support this clonotype. CDR3 loop: CASSLAAGGGNQPQHF. CDR3 coding DNA: TGTGCCAGCAGTTTAGCGGCAGGGGGGGGCAATCAGCCCCAGCATTTT. This chain links TRBV12-3 or TRBV12-4 with TRBJ1-5, with TRBD1 identical over 7 bases. This CDR3 is 16 amino acids long. The trim removed 0 bases at V and 2 bases at J, leaving 4 bases unmatched.

The V and J genes are TRBV5-6 and TRBJ2-1, with 9 bases fitting TRBD2. After removal of 0 bases from V and 5 bases from J, the junction contained 9 bases not matched to a gene. The CDR3 spans 17 residues. Germline V lookup: CDR1 SGHDT, CDR2 YYEEEE. CDR3 sequence: CASSLAAAGGHNNEQFF. CDR3 nucleotide sequence: TGTGCCAGCAGCTTGGCGGCGGCGGGAGGGCATAACAATGAGCAGTTCTTC.

This clonotype was seen at least ten times. The gene calls are TRBV29-1 and TRBJ2-2; D might be TRBD2 (6 bases). V was shortened by 4 bases and J by 1 base, with 19 bases between the two germline ends. The CDR3 is 17 residues long. Per the germline V gene, CDR1 is SQVTM and CDR2 is ANQGSEA. In nucleotides, the CDR3 is TGCAGCGTTGTTTCCAGGGAGGCTAGGTGGAACACCGGGGAGCTGTTTTTT. Amino acid sequence: CSVVSREARWNTGELFF.

The rearrangement uses TRBV20-1 and TRBJ2-5; 7 nucleotides agree with TRBD1. CDR3 size: 13 residues. Germline V CDR1 and CDR2: DFQATT, SNEGSKA (reference sequence). J was trimmed by 8 bases and V by 5 bases; bases with no gene match: 11. CDR3 sequence reads: CSAGVQGVVTQYF. The DNA of the CDR3 is TGCAGTGCTGGGGTCCAGGGGGTGGTCACCCAGTACTTC.

The rearrangement uses TRBV12-3 or TRBV12-4 and TRBJ2-1; TRBD2 aligns across 15 bases. The V and J ends lost 5 bases and 13 bases, in that order; junction bases with no gene match: 12. The CDR3 covers 16 residues. The DNA for the CDR3 is TGTGCCAGCAGTACGGGGACTAGCGGGAGGCTGGCGTTACAGTTCTTC. Translated, it gives CASSTGTSGRLALQFF.

The table lists this clonotype with a few counts. The rearrangement links TRBV2 to TRBJ2-5, with 7 bases that match TRBD1. Germline V CDR1 and CDR2: SNHLY, FYNNEI. Trimming cost V 10 bases and J 4 bases; bases outside gene matches: 12. The CDR3 extends over 14 amino acids. Written as DNA, the CDR3 is TGTGCCATCCTGGTTGACAGGGATAGAGAGACCCAGTACTTC. Its protein product is CAILVDRDRETQYF.